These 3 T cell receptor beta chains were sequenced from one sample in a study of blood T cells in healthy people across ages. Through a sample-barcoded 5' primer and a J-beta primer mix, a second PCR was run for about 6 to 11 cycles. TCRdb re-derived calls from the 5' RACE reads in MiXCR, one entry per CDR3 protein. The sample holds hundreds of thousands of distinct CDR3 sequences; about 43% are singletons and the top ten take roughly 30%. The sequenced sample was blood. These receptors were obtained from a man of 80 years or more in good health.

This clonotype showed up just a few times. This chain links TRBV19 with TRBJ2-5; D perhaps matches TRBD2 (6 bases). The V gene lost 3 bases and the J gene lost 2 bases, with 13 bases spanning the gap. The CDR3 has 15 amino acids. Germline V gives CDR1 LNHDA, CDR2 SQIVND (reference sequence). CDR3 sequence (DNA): TGTGCCAGTAGTATGGGGACTCGTATTCAAGAGACCCAGTACTTC. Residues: CASSMGTRIQETQYF. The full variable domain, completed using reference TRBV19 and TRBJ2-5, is DGGITQSPKYLFRKEGQNVTLSCEQNLNHDAMYWYRQDPGQGLRLIYYSQIVNDFQKGDIAEGYSVSREKKESFPLTVTSAQKNPTAFYLCASSMGTRIQETQYFGPGTRLLVL.

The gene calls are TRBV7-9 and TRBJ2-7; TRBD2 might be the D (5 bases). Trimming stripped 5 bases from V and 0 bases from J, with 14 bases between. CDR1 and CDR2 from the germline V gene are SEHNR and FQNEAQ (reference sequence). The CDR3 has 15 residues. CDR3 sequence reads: CASSPPGYSSYEQYF. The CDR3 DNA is TGTGCCAGCAGCCCCCCGGGATATAGCTCCTACGAGCAGTACTTC.

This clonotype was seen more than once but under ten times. The CDR3 nucleotides read TGCAGTGCTAAACCCGCTAGAGGCTCAGATACGCAGTATTTT. Translating gives CSAKPARGSDTQYF. The rearrangement uses TRBV20-1 and TRBJ2-3; D is unresolved. The V gene lost 4 bases and the J gene lost 4 bases, with 15 bases spanning the gap. The CDR3 spans 14 residues. In germline, CDR1 is DFQATT, CDR2 SNEGSKA (reference sequence).